Following are 15 T cell receptor beta chains from one sample sequenced in a study of T cell responses to AZD1222 COVID-19 vaccine. The repertoire was sequenced with immunoSEQ multiplex PCR; TCRdb's copy has only in-frame clones and lacks some. The table includes around 78,000 clones, 90% detected once. Sequencing used peripheral blood, obtained on day 0 of AZD1222 vaccination. The receptors here all came from an adult in good health.

The rearrangement uses TRBV7-9 and TRBJ1-3; TRBD1 is a possible D gene (6 bases). The CDR3 spans 13 residues. V dropped 1 base and J dropped 8 bases, with 9 bases sitting between them. Germline-derived CDR1 and CDR2 are SEHNR and FQNEAQ (reference sequence). As DNA, the CDR3 is TGTGCCAGCAGCTTAGAACAGGGTTACACCATATATTTT. Translating it yields CASSLEQGYTIYF.

This chain uses TRBV5-1 with TRBJ2-1; 9 positions agree with TRBD1. The J segment lost 3 bases and the V segment lost 4 bases, leaving 5 bases of the junction unmatched. CDR3 length: 15 residues. Germline V gene sequence: CDR1 SGHRS, CDR2 YFSETQ. The CDR3 DNA is TGCGCCAGCAGCCCCGGGACAGGGATCTACAATGAGCAGTTCTTC. Protein: CASSPGTGIYNEQFF.

The chain links TRBV6-5 to TRBJ1-1; unclear D gene. This CDR3 region has 14 residues. Germline assignment: CDR1 MNHEY and CDR2 SVGAGI. Between the trimmed V and J ends, which lost 0 bases and 1 base, there was a span of 6 bases. DNA for the CDR3: TGTGCCAGCAGTTACTCACGGGCGAACACTGAAGCTTTCTTT. Protein: CASSYSRANTEAFF.

The table lists this clone with a few counts. V and J are TRBV4-2 and TRBJ1-4; D might be TRBD1 (5 bases). Germline V gives CDR1 LGHNA, CDR2 YNFKEQ. Trimming took 0 bases from V and 7 from J, leaving 18 bases between them. The CDR3 consists of 17 residues. CDR3 DNA: TGTGCCAGCAGCCAAGAGGTGGCGGGAAATGGGGGTGAAAAACTGTTTTTT. This encodes CASSQEVAGNGGEKLFF.

This chain connects TRBV27 to TRBJ2-1, with 8 bases matching TRBD1. The CDR3 covers 14 residues. J lost 7 bases, V lost 6 bases, and 8 bases had no gene match. The germline V gene has CDR1 MNHEY and CDR2 SMNVEV (reference sequence). The DNA of the CDR3 is TGTGCCAGCAGAACGCAGGGGGCGAGGAATGAGCAGTTCTTC. Residues: CASRTQGARNEQFF.

The chain combines TRBV2 with TRBJ1-5, with D unclear. Germline V gives CDR1 SNHLY, CDR2 FYNNEI. Trimming stripped 6 bases from V and 5 bases from J, with 17 bases between. The CDR3 runs to 15 residues. CDR3 region: CASRSIRIADQPQHF. The CDR3 DNA is TGTGCCAGCAGATCTATACGTATAGCGGATCAGCCCCAGCATTTT.

The gene calls are TRBV14 and TRBJ2-7; D may be TRBD1 (5 bases). Trimming stripped 1 base from V and 7 bases from J, with 14 bases between. CDR3 length: 14 amino acids. CDR1 and CDR2 from the germline V gene are SGHDN and FVKESK. Here the CDR3 DNA reads TGTGCCAGCAGCCAAGGTGTTAAAGGGGAAGAGCAGTACTTC. The encoded protein is CASSQGVKGEEQYF. Combining the CDR3 with reference TRBV14 and TRBJ2-7 gives the whole variable domain EAGVTQFPSHSVIEKGQTVTLRCDPISGHDNLYWYRRVMGKEIKFLLHFVKESKQDESGMPNNRFLAERTGGTYSTLKVQPAELEDSGVYFCASSQGVKGEEQYFGPGTRLTVT.

V and J are TRBV7-3 and TRBJ2-1; TRBD2 matches 7 bases. CDR1 SGHTA and CDR2 FQGTGA come from the germline V gene. The V segment lost 3 bases and the J segment 4 bases; nucleotides outside the gene matches: 3. The CDR3 extends over 14 amino acids. The CDR3 sequence: CASSLRESYNEQFF. The DNA of the CDR3 is TGTGCCAGCAGCTTGCGGGAGAGTTACAATGAGCAGTTCTTC.

This clone appeared a single time. The rearrangement links TRBV4-1 to TRBJ1-2; D ambiguous. The CDR3 is made up of 14 amino acids. Germline CDR1 and CDR2: MGHRA and YSYEKL. Trimming cost V 1 base and J 2 bases, with 8 bases left between them. The CDR3 region is CASSQAATNYGYTF. DNA for the CDR3: TGCGCCAGCAGCCAAGCGGCCACGAACTATGGCTACACCTTC.

The CDR3 region is CASSPGQVANYGYTF. The CDR3 nucleotides are TGTGCCAGCAGCCCTGGACAGGTAGCTAACTATGGCTACACCTTC. The chain employs TRBV7-3 and TRBJ1-2; 7 bases are a match to TRBD1. Germline CDR1 SGHTA, CDR2 FQGTGA. V lost 5 bases to trimming and J lost 0 bases; unmatched junction nucleotides: 6. The length of the CDR3 is 15 residues.

This clone has only one observation. This rearrangement joins TRBV7-9 to TRBJ1-1; no reliable D call. The CDR3 is made up of 13 amino acids. Germline V gene data show CDR1 as SEHNR and CDR2 as FQNEAQ (reference sequence). V gave up 4 bases and J gave up 3 bases, with 9 bases separating them. In DNA, the CDR3 is TGTGCCAGCAGCTCAAACGGCGACACTGAAGCTTTCTTT. This gives the protein CASSSNGDTEAFF.

The V gene is TRBV2, the J gene TRBJ1-4, with 8 bases fitting TRBD1. Trimming took 3 bases from V and 6 from J; bases not matched to a gene: 6. The CDR3 contains 15 residues. Germline-derived CDR1 and CDR2 are SNHLY and FYNNEI. CDR3 DNA: TGTGCCAGCAGTGACTCTCTGACAGGGGATGAAAAACTGTTTTTT. This gives the protein CASSDSLTGDEKLFF.

The genes are TRBV6-5 and TRBJ1-3; D unclear. V lost 7 bases and J lost 0, with 13 bases in between. CDR1 MNHEY and CDR2 SVGAGI come from the germline V gene. This CDR3 has 15 residues. CDR3 sequence reads: CASTLRPSSGNTIYF. In DNA, the CDR3 is TGTGCCAGCACCCTCAGACCCAGCTCTGGAAACACCATATATTTT.

The genes are TRBV5-1 and TRBJ1-6, with D possibly matching TRBD1 (6 bases). V was shortened by 4 bases and J by 8 bases, with 16 bases between the two germline ends. This CDR3 region has 15 residues. Germline V gene data show CDR1 as SGHRS and CDR2 as YFSETQ. CDR3 in amino acids: CASSILQGADSPLHF. In DNA, the CDR3 is TGCGCCAGCAGCATCCTACAGGGCGCGGATTCACCCCTCCACTTT. Looking up the rest from reference TRBV5-1 and TRBJ1-6 gives the full variable domain: KAGVTQTPRYLIKTRGQQVTLSCSPISGHRSVSWYQQTPGQGLQFLFEYFSETQRNKGNFPGRFSGRQFSNSRSEMNVSTLELGDSALYLCASSILQGADSPLHFGNGTRLTVT.

This chain joins TRBV11-2 and TRBJ1-4, with TRBD1 matching 7 bases. With V trimmed by 4 bases and J by 8 bases, 10 bases remained unmatched. Germline lookup yields CDR1 SGHAT and CDR2 FQNNGV. The CDR3 covers 15 residues. CDR3 in amino acids: CASSSYRGRGEKLFF. The CDR3 nucleotides read TGTGCCAGCAGCTCCTACAGGGGAAGGGGGGAAAAACTGTTTTTT.